The rows below give T cell receptor beta chains drawn from one sample of a study of T cells after yellow fever vaccination. In TCRdb, the 5' RACE reads were re-called with MiXCR into one record per CDR3 protein. The sample has more than 350,000 distinct CDR3 sequences, 9.5% to 13% seen once. This specimen was PBMCs, taken on the day of the first yellow fever vaccination. These receptor sequences come from a man in his late teens or twenties who received the YFV17D yellow fever vaccine. CDR3s include the opening cysteine and the closing phenylalanine or tryptophan. A D gene is named only where the DNA matches it firmly. Some rows mark clone size as missing; the rest say once, few, many or name a class of expanded clone.

TGTGCCAGCAGCCCTGGCGGATATGGGGCCAACGTCCTGACTTTC | CASSPGGYGANVLTF | TRBJ2-6 | - | TRBV7-9 | -
TGTGCCAGCAGCCAGGAGGGTTTGGATAACTATGGCTACACCTTC | CASSQEGLDNYGYTF | TRBJ1-2 | - | TRBV13 | few
TGTGCCAGCAGCTTGGTTGCGGGGGCGGATCAGCCCCAGCATTTT | CASSLVAGADQPQHF | TRBJ1-5 | - | TRBV5-5 | -
TGCGCCAGCAGCTTGGCTGCAGGGGGGAACACTGAAGCTTTCTTT | CASSLAAGGNTEAFF | TRBJ1-1 | TRBD1 | TRBV5-1 | few
TGCGCCAGCAGACCCCCCCGGGGAGCTGGCGGGGAGCTGGTTTTT | CASRPPRGAGGELVF | TRBJ2-2 | - | TRBV5-1 | -
TGTGCCAGCAGTGGGAGGGGGCAATCACCCCTCCACTTT | CASSGRGQSPLHF | TRBJ1-6 | TRBD1 | TRBV27 | few
TGCGCCAGGAGCTCAGAGCCGGGACTAGCGGGGGTTCTTGGCACAGATACGCAGTATTTT | CARSSEPGLAGVLGTDTQYF | TRBJ2-3 | TRBD2 | TRBV5-1 | -
TGCGCCAGCAGCCGCCCGGGACTAGCGAGTAGAAATGAGCAGTTCTTC | CASSRPGLASRNEQFF | TRBJ2-1 | TRBD2 | TRBV4-3 | many
TGCGCCAGCAGCTTTAACAGCCAAGAGACCCAGTACTTC | CASSFNSQETQYF | TRBJ2-5 | - | TRBV5-1 | many
TGCGCCAGCAGCTTGGCCCCAGGGGGCGACACCTACGAGCAGTACTTC | CASSLAPGGDTYEQYF | TRBJ2-7 | TRBD1 | TRBV5-1 | -
TGCAGTGCTACACAGGGGGCAGGAAACACCATATATTTT | CSATQGAGNTIYF | TRBJ1-3 | TRBD1 | TRBV20-1 | many
TGTGCCTCGGCGCAAGAGACCCAGTACTTC | CASAQETQYF | TRBJ2-5 | - | TRBV12-3/TRBV12-4 | -
TGTGCCAGCTCACTAAACTCTCAGAGCACAGATACGCAGTATTTT | CASSLNSQSTDTQYF | TRBJ2-3 | - | TRBV18 | few
TGCAGCGCCGAAGATGTAGCCAAAAACATTCAGTACTTC | CSAEDVAKNIQYF | TRBJ2-4 | - | TRBV29-1 | few
TGTGCCAGCAGCTCCGTACAGGGAGGCCAGAACACCGGGGAGCTGTTTTTT | CASSSVQGGQNTGELFF | TRBJ2-2 | - | TRBV21-1 | -